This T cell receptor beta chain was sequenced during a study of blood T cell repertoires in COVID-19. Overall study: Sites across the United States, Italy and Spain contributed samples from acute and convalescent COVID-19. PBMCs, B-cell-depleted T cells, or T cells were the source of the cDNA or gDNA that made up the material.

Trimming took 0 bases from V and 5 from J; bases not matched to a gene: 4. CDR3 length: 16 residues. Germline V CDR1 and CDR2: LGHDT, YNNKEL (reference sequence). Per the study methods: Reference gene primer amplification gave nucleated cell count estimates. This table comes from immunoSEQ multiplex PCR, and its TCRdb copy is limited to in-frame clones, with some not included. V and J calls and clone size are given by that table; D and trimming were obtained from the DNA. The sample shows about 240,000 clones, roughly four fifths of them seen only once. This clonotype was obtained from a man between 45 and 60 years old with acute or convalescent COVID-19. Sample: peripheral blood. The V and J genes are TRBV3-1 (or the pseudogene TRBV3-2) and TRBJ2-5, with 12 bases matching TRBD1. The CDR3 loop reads CASSQDLGQGAETQYF. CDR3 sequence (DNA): TGTGCCAGCAGCCAAGATCTGGGACAGGGGGCTGAGACCCAGTACTTC.